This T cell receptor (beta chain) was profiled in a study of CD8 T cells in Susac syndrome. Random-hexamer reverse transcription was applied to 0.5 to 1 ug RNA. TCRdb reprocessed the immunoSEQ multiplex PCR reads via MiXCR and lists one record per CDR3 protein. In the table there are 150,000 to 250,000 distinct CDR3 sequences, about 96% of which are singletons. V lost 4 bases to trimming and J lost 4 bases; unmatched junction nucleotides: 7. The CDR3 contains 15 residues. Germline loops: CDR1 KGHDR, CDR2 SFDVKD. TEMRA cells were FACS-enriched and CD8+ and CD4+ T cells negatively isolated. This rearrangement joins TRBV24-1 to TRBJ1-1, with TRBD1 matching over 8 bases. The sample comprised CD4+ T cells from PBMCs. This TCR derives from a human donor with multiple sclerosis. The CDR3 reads CATSDSGQGPTEAFF. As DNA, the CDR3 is TGTGCCACCAGTGACTCCGGACAGGGACCCACTGAAGCTTTCTTT.